This T cell receptor (beta chain) was observed in a study of blood T cell repertoires in COVID-19. Turning to the study itself: Sources were T cells, B-cell-depleted T cells, or PBMCs; the material itself was cDNA or gDNA.

The CDR3 runs 16 residues. Germline CDR1 MNHEY, CDR2 SVGEGT. The J segment lost 7 bases and the V segment lost 3 bases, leaving 7 bases of the junction unmatched. The repertoire was sequenced with immunoSEQ multiplex PCR; TCRdb's copy has only in-frame clones and lacks some. This table holds about 120,000 clones, over 75% found once. The V gene is TRBV6-2 or TRBV6-3, the J gene TRBJ2-1, with 12 nucleotides matching TRBD2. The clonotype originates from a woman between 65 and 79 years old who had recovered from COVID-19. The sequenced sample consisted of peripheral blood. The CDR3 DNA is TGTGCCAGCAGTTATCGACTAGCGGGAGCTTTGAATGAGCAGTTCTTC. This encodes CASSYRLAGALNEQFF.